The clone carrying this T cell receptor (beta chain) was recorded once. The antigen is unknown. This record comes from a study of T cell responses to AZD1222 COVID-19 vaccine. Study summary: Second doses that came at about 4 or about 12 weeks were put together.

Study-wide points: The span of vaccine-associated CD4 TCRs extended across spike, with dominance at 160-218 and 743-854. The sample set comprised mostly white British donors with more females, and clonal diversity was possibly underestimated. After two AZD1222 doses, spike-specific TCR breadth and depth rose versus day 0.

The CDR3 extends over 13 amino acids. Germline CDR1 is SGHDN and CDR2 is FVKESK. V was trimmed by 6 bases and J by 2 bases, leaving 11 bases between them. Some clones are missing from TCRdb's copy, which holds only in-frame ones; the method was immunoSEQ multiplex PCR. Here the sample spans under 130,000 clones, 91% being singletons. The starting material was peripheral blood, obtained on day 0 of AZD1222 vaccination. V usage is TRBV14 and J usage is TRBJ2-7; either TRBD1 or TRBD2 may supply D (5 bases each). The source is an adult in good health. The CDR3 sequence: CASSWRGAYEQYF. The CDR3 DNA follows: TGTGCCAGCAGTTGGAGAGGGGCCTACGAGCAGTACTTC.